This T cell receptor beta chain was identified in a study of shared clonotypes between healthy human individuals. Per germline, CDR1 MNHNS and CDR2 SASEGT. V shed 6 bases and J 0 bases; nucleotides not matched to a gene: 6. This CDR3 comprises 15 residues. Sequenced by immunoSEQ multiplex PCR; TCRdb stores in-frame clones only, minus some. The sample includes almost 750,000 clones, roughly 72% of them seen just once. This clone was seen only a few times. J is TRBJ2-7 and V is TRBV6-1, with 9 bases aligning to TRBD1. The specimen sequenced was memory CD4+ T cells sorted from blood. Subset specified: CD45RA-negative fraction. The receptor was derived from a woman aged 25-40 years in good health. The CDR3 nucleotides read TGTGCCAGCAGAAAAGGACAGGGGAGCTCCTACGAGCAGTACTTC. It specifies CASRKGQGSSYEQYF.